This passage covers 10 T cell receptor beta chains from one sample sequenced in a study of T cell responses to AZD1222 COVID-19 vaccine. Clones were read by immunoSEQ multiplex PCR, and TCRdb kept only the in-frame ones, dropping some. Among approximately 94,000 clones listed, 88% were seen once. The source was peripheral blood, collected on day 0 of AZD1222 vaccination. All receptors come from an adult in good health.

The rearrangement links TRBV10-2 to TRBJ2-2, with TRBD1 as a possible D gene (6 bases). V was pared by 6 bases and J by 6 bases, with 14 bases between. The CDR3 is 14 amino acids. From germline, CDR1 is WSHSY and CDR2 SAAADI. CDR3: CASSHRDEAGELFF. DNA for the CDR3: TGCGCCAGCAGCCACAGGGACGAGGCCGGGGAGCTGTTTTTT.

This chain connects TRBV5-1 to TRBJ1-1; no clear D. Germline V gives CDR1 SGHRS, CDR2 YFSETQ. The length of the CDR3 is 13 residues. V lost 4 bases to trimming and J lost 6 bases, with 13 bases between them. The CDR3 bases are TGCGCCAGCAGCCAGCCTGATAGGGCTGAAGCTTTCTTT. This codes for CASSQPDRAEAFF.

The chain recombines TRBV28 with TRBJ1-2, with a tentative D call TRBD1 (5 bases). Trimming shortened V by 2 bases and J by 4 bases, and 11 bases separated the two germline ends. This CDR3 has 14 amino acids. CDR1 is MDHEN and CDR2 is SYDVKM in the germline V gene. The CDR3 here is CASSLAGRGYGYTF. The CDR3 DNA is TGTGCCAGCAGTTTAGCGGGACGCGGCTATGGCTACACCTTC.

A word on this clone: An end of the junction does not agree with germline; a read error may underlie this. This chain connects TRBV7-3 to TRBJ2-7; TRBD1 might be the D (6 bases). Per the germline V gene, CDR1 is SGHTA and CDR2 is FQGTGA. CDR3 length: 13 residues. CDR3 loop: CASSKQGSHEQYF. Written as DNA, the CDR3 is TGTGCCAGCAGCAAACAGGGCTCCCACGAGCAGTACTTC.

This chain uses TRBV4-1 with TRBJ2-5; 10 bases line up with TRBD2. The CDR3 totals 18 residues. Germline CDR1 and CDR2: MGHRA and YSYEKL. After removal of 3 bases from V and 2 bases from J, the junction contained 12 bases not matched to a gene. The CDR3 nucleotides read TGCGCCAGCAGCCACGTAGTAGCGGGACTAGCGCCACAAGAGACCCAGTACTTC. Amino acids: CASSHVVAGLAPQETQYF.

This chain links TRBV7-8 with TRBJ2-1; D is uncertain. Germline V gives CDR1 SGHVS, CDR2 FQNEAQ. The CDR3 loop spans 17 amino acids. V lost 2 bases and J lost 2, with 16 bases in between. The CDR3 region is CASSLRLLTRTYNEQFF. The CDR3 DNA sequence: TGTGCCAGCAGCTTAAGGCTCTTAACTCGGACCTACAATGAGCAGTTCTTC.

J is TRBJ2-1 and V is TRBV5-1; D call uncertain. Trimming removed 0 bases from V and 9 bases from J, with 10 bases in between. There are 13 residues in the CDR3. CDR1 is SGHRS and CDR2 is YFSETQ in the germline V gene. The CDR3 here is CASSLDPGGEQFF. The CDR3 DNA sequence: TGCGCCAGCAGCTTGGATCCAGGCGGTGAGCAGTTCTTC.

This clone came up once. The chain links TRBV11-3 to TRBJ2-7; 7 nucleotides align to TRBD1. The CDR3 consists of 16 residues. V trimming: 5 bases; J trimming: 5 bases; junction bases outside the gene matches: 15. Germline CDR1 reads SGHNT; CDR2 reads YENEEA. CDR3 DNA sequence: TGTGCCAGCAGCCCTTTCTGGACAGGAGGTTCCCACGAGCAGTACTTC. Translation gives CASSPFWTGGSHEQYF.

This chain connects TRBV20-1 to TRBJ1-4; 7 positions agree with TRBD1. Germline CDR1 and CDR2: DFQATT and SNEGSKA (reference sequence). Losses at the gene ends were 3 bases for V and 3 bases for J; bases not matched to a gene: 7. The length of the CDR3 is 15 residues. The CDR3 here is CSASYRGTSNEKLFF. Here the CDR3 DNA reads TGCAGTGCTAGTTACAGGGGCACCTCTAATGAAAAACTGTTTTTT.

The V gene is TRBV5-6, the J gene TRBJ2-5; D uncertain. V lost 2 bases, J lost 3 bases, and 8 bases lay in between. CDR1 is SGHDT, CDR2 YYEEEE, per germline. The CDR3 is made up of 13 amino acids. The CDR3 loop is CASSLGGEETQYF. The DNA of the CDR3 is TGTGCCAGCAGCTTAGGTGGGGAAGAGACCCAGTACTTC.